There are many counts of the clone carrying this T cell receptor (beta chain). What it binds is not known. TCRdb reprocessed the RACE reads via MiXCR and lists one record per CDR3 protein. The sample has tens of thousands of distinct CDR3 sequences, 7.5% to 10% seen once. This sample was taken from a study of human T cells and chemical hapten exposure. Study in general: The sensitizer, 2% DPC, was used on around 2 cm by around 2 cm of upper inner arm skin. There were weekly diphenylcyclopropenone doses to the scalp for patients throughout the roughly 25-week study. Whole-study findings and limits: Because they had alopecia, donors may respond immunologically unlike healthy people.

The germline CDR1 and CDR2 sequences are SQVTM and ANQGSEA. With 5 bases removed from V and 0 bases from J, the gap between germline ends came to 19 bases. This CDR3 comprises 16 residues. Time point given: patch test 1, 2 weeks after DPC sensitization. As for treatment: therapeutic diphenylcyclopropenone sensitization with weekly scalp DPC. Extraction yielded total RNA from whole blood (unfractionated). J is TRBJ1-2 and V is TRBV29-1; perhaps TRBD1 as D (5 bases). The clonotype was recovered from a woman in her thirties or forties with alopecia areata. Some clones in this sample may be carry-over from other donors' samples. Sequenced material: whole blood, taken in connection with sensitization to the hapten diphenylcyclopropenone (DPC). In nucleotides, the CDR3 is TGCAGCGTTTACGGTCTCCGGGACGGTGCTAACTATGGCTACACCTTC. Translated: CSVYGLRDGANYGYTF.